This is a list of T cell receptor beta chains from one sample in a study of human T cells and chemical hapten exposure. Using its own MiXCR run on the RACE reads, TCRdb lists one record per CDR3 protein. The sample has some 350,000 distinct CDR3 sequences, 6% to 8.5% seen once. The specimen was whole blood, collected in connection with sensitization to the hapten diphenylcyclopropenone (DPC). These receptors were obtained from a woman under 30 with alopecia areata. Some clones in this sample may be carry-over from other donors' samples. Each CDR3 is given with its conserved first and last residue. The D gene is left open where the match is weak. Clone size is shown for a subset of rows, as once, few, many or a class of expanded clone.

v_call,d_call,j_call,clone_size,cdr3_aa,cdr3_nt
TRBV19,.,TRBJ1-5,.,CASSIRPGSRTPSRAQHF,TGTGCCAGTAGTATACGCCCAGGGAGCCGGACACCATCTCGAGCCCAGCATTTT
TRBV18,.,TRBJ1-6,few,CASSPSQEDSPLHF,TGTGCCAGCTCACCTTCGCAGGAAGATTCACCCCTCCACTTT
TRBV5-4,TRBD2,TRBJ2-7,few,CASSLERGGPYEQYF,TGTGCCAGCAGCTTGGAGCGGGGGGGACCCTACGAGCAGTACTTC
TRBV7-2,.,TRBJ2-1,few,CASSFMGPSSHEQFF,TGTGCCAGCAGTTTTATGGGCCCGTCGTCCCATGAGCAGTTCTTC
TRBV5-1,TRBD1,TRBJ1-1,.,CASRSQTGGEVNTEAFF,TGCGCCAGCAGATCCCAAACAGGGGGCGAAGTGAACACTGAAGCTTTCTTT
TRBV5-1,.,TRBJ2-4,.,CASSLGRLLAKNIQYF,TGCGCCAGCAGCCTAGGGCGGTTGCTAGCCAAAAACATTCAGTACTTC
TRBV20-1,.,TRBJ1-2,many,CSASRSGAWSDGYTF,TGCAGTGCTAGTCGGTCAGGGGCTTGGTCAGATGGCTACACCTTC
TRBV10-3,.,TRBJ1-3,few,CAIIDRPGSGNTIYF,TGTGCCATCATAGACAGGCCAGGCTCTGGAAACACCATATATTTT
TRBV7-9,TRBD2,TRBJ2-4,many,CASSLFRTSGGASIQYF,TGTGCCAGCAGCTTGTTCAGGACTAGCGGGGGGGCGAGTATTCAGTACTTC
TRBV2,.,TRBJ2-7,many,CASIAGVTYEQYF,TGTGCCAGCATCGCAGGGGTTACTTACGAGCAGTACTTC
TRBV7-2,.,TRBJ1-4,few,CASSLASQKLFF,TGTGCCAGCAGCTTAGCGTCTCAAAAACTGTTTTTT